This T cell receptor (beta chain) was sequenced in a study of human T cells and chemical hapten exposure. The study's findings and limits: Patch test score was positively correlated with the counts of PT1 expanded TCRs.

CDR3 length: 15 residues. V was pared by 1 base and J by 4 bases, with 11 bases between. Attachment of unique molecular identifiers to individual cDNA molecules was performed in the library. Methods used by the authors: Samples contained a median of 95,638 TCRs, with a range of 23,224 to 690,600. MiXCR, run by TCRdb on the RACE reads, gives a single entry per CDR3 protein. TCRdb assigned the V and J calls; the authors' analysis was not used. The data show approximately 120,000 distinct CDR3 sequences, roughly a tenth seen once. Concerning this clonotype: The target antigen is unknown.

Time point specified: patch test 2, 6 weeks after DPC sensitization. Treatment in this sample: therapeutic diphenylcyclopropenone sensitization with weekly scalp DPC. The starting material was whole blood, obtained in connection with sensitization to the hapten diphenylcyclopropenone (DPC). This chain links TRBV12-3 or TRBV12-4 with TRBJ2-1; maybe TRBD2 (6 bases). The sequence was collected from a woman in her 40s with alopecia areata. Some clones in this sample may be carry-over from other donors' samples. CDR3 in DNA: TGTGCCAGCAGTTTAGTGGTGGGGGGATACAATGAGCAGTTCTTC. Translating it yields CASSLVVGGYNEQFF.